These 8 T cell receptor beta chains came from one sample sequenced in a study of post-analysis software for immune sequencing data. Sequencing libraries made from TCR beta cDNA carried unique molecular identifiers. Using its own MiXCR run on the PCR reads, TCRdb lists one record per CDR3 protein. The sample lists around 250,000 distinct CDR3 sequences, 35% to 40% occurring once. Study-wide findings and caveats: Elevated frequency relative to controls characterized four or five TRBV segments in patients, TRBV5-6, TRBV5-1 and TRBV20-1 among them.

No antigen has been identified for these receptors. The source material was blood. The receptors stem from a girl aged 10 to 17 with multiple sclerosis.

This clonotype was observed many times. In nucleotides, the CDR3 is TGCGCCAGCAGATTAGGGACTAGCGGGGAGAATGAGCAGTTCTTC. Amino acid sequence: CASRLGTSGENEQFF. The rearrangement links TRBV10-2 to TRBJ2-1, with 13 bases fitting TRBD2. V dropped 6 bases and J dropped 7; count of bases not matched to a gene: 6. The CDR3 is 15 amino acids. Germline V gives CDR1 WSHSY, CDR2 SAAADI.

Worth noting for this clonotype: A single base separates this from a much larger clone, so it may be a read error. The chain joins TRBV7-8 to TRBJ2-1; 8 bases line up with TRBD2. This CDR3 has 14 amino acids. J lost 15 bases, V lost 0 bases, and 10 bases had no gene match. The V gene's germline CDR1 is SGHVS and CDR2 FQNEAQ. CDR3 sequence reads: CASSLARCGTSRFF. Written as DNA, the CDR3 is TGTGCCAGCAGCTTAGCAAGGTGCGGGACTAGTCGGTTCTTC. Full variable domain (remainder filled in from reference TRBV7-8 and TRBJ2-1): GAGVSQSPRYKVAKRGQDVALRCDPISGHVSLFWYQQALGQGPEFLTYFQNEAQLDKSGLPSDRFFAERPEGSVSTLKIQRTQQEDSAVYLCASSLARCGTSRFFGPGTRLTVL.

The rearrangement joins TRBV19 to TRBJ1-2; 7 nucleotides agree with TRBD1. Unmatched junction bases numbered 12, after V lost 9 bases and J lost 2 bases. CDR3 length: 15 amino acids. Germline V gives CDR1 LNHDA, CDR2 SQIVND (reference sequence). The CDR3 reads CASKGAGTPNYGYTF. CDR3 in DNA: TGTGCCAGCAAGGGGGCCGGCACACCAAACTATGGCTACACCTTC.

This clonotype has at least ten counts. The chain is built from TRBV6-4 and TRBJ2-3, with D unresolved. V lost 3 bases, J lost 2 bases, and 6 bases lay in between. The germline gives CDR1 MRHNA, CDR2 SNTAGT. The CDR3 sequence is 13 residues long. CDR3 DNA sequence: TGTGCCAGCAGTGAAACTACCACAGATACGCAGTATTTT. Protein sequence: CASSETTTDTQYF.

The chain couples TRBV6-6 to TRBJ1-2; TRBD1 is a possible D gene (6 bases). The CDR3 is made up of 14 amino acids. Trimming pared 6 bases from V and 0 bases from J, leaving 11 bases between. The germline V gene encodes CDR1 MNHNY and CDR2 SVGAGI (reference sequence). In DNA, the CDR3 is TGTGCCAGCAGCACAGGGTCAACTAACTATGGCTACACCTTC. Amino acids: CASSTGSTNYGYTF.

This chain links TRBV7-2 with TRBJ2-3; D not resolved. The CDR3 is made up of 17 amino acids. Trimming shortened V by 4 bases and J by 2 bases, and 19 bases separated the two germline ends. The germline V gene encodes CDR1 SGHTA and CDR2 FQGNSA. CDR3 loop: CASSSLMDVYLTDTQYF. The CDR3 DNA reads TGTGCCAGCAGCTCACTCATGGACGTTTACCTCACAGATACGCAGTATTTT.

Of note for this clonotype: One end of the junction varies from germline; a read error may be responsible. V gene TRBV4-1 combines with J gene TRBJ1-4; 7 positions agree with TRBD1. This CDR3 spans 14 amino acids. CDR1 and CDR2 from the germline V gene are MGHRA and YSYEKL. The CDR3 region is CASSGKGAAEKRFF. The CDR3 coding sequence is TGCGCCAGCTCAGGGAAGGGGGCAGCGGAAAAACGGTTTTTT.

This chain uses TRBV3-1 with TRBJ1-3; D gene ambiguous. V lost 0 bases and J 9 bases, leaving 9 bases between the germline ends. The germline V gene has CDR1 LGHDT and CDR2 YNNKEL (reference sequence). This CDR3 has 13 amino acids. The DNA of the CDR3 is TGTGCCAGCAGCCAAGAGGCGGGAGGCACCATATATTTT. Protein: CASSQEAGGTIYF. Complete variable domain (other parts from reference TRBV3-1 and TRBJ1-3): DTAVSQTPKYLVTQMGNDKSIKCEQNLGHDTMYWYKQDSKKFLKIMFSYNNKELIINETVPNRFSPKSPDKAHLNLHINSLELGDSAVYFCASSQEAGGTIYFGEGSWLTVV.